Sequencing of this TCR beta chain was carried out in a study of T cells after somatic rescue of genetic block (dated by TCRdb to 2019 to 2021). For context, the study as a whole: What the study looked at was long-term robustness, specifically in a T-cell system that came about through somatic rescue of a genetic block in T-cell development.

With respect to this clone: The antigen this receptor binds is unknown. It has no much larger one-base neighbor in the sample; base qualities were not kept.

Library preparation was by the immunoSEQ multiplex PCR assay. TCRdb limited this immuneACCESS table to in-frame rearrangements with V and J called. A share of clones is missing; checked studies link under half to unresolved V genes, and the rest is unexplained. Counted in this sample were 9,500 to 15,000 clones; approximately 74% of them appeared once. The ten top clones hold about 12% of the sample. Inclusive of the bounding cysteine and phenylalanine, the CDR3 is 16 residues long. Solely the CDR3 DNA is kept, with 48 bases framed from the first base. Trimming at the junction amounts to 8 bases on V and 2 bases on J, and the germline ends lie 19 bases apart. The germline V gene sets CDR1 to MRHNA and CDR2 to SNTAGT.

Sequences were obtained from peripheral blood mononuclear cells (PBMCs). The sequence was collected from a boy under 18. The sequence links TRBV6-4 to TRBJ1-5; confidence is insufficient to name the D gene. The nucleotide sequence is TGTGCCAGCTTCAGGACGGCTAGAGGAGGCAATCAGCCCCAGCATTTT. It encodes CASFRTARGGNQPQHF.